These 22 T cell receptor beta chains came from one sample sequenced in a study of blood T cell repertoires in COVID-19. Some clones are missing from TCRdb's copy, which holds only in-frame ones; the method was immunoSEQ multiplex PCR. Of more than 90,000 clones listed, around 81% were seen once; the top ten hold around 4.1%. The sample was peripheral blood. The receptors shown here come from a man aged 55-75 years with acute or convalescent COVID-19.

This clone was recorded once. The chain employs TRBV5-4 and TRBJ2-2, with unresolved D. The V gene's germline CDR1 is SGHNT and CDR2 YYREEE (reference sequence). The CDR3 totals 15 residues. Trimming pared 3 bases from V and 2 bases from J, leaving 11 bases between. In nucleotides, the CDR3 is TGTGCCAGCAGCTCAATTTTCCCAAACACCGGGGAGCTGTTTTTT. Protein: CASSSIFPNTGELFF.

This clone was detected once. V is TRBV5-4 and J is TRBJ1-1; D is unclear. The germline CDR1 and CDR2 sequences are SGHNT and YYREEE (reference sequence). This CDR3 has 15 residues. Trimming pared 2 bases from V and 1 base from J, leaving 12 bases between. In DNA, the CDR3 is TGTGCCAGCAGCTTAGCGGAACTGGGGAACACTGAAGCTTTCTTT. It yields the protein CASSLAELGNTEAFF.

J is TRBJ1-6 and V is TRBV27, with unresolved D. Trimming stripped 5 bases from V and 7 bases from J, with 12 bases between. Per the germline V gene, CDR1 is MNHEY and CDR2 is SMNVEV (reference sequence). The CDR3 extends over 14 amino acids. For the CDR3, the DNA is TGTGCCAGCAGTATCAGGATTAGGAATTCACCCCTCCACTTT. Translating gives CASSIRIRNSPLHF.

Only one count was recorded for this clone. V usage is TRBV2 and J usage is TRBJ1-2; the match to TRBD1 covers 7 bases. The length of the CDR3 is 12 residues. Per the germline V gene, CDR1 is SNHLY and CDR2 is FYNNEI. The V gene end was trimmed by 4 bases and the J gene end by 7 bases; junction bases not matched to a gene: 3. Here the CDR3 DNA reads TGTGCCAGCAGTGTGCAGGGGGTTGGCTACACCTTC. This sequence encodes CASSVQGVGYTF.

This sequence joins TRBV7-2 and TRBJ1-4; D remains unclear. Germline CDR1 is SGHTA and CDR2 is FQGNSA. This CDR3 has 15 amino acids. Trimming pared 5 bases from V and 4 bases from J, leaving 14 bases between. The DNA for the CDR3 is TGTGCCAGCAGCCCCCGGGGAGCTTTTAATGAAAAACTGTTTTTT. It codes for CASSPRGAFNEKLFF.

This rearrangement joins TRBV6-5 to TRBJ2-1; TRBD1 agrees at 10 bases. V lost 6 bases, J lost 2 bases, and 4 bases stayed unmatched. The germline V gene has CDR1 MNHEY and CDR2 SVGAGI. The CDR3 length is 15 residues. The DNA of the CDR3 is TGTGCCAGCAGCCGGGGACAGGGGACCTACAATGAGCAGTTCTTC. Its translation: CASSRGQGTYNEQFF.

The V call is TRBV7-2, the J call TRBJ2-5; 11 nucleotides agree with TRBD2. V trimming: 1 base; J trimming: 4 bases; junction bases outside the gene matches: 2. CDR3 size: 15 residues. Germline V gives CDR1 SGHTA, CDR2 FQGNSA. CDR3 loop: CASSLVAGGGETQYF. The CDR3 DNA follows: TGTGCCAGCAGCTTAGTAGCGGGAGGGGGAGAGACCCAGTACTTC.

This clone has only a few counts. This CDR3 is also generated by other DNA sequences in the sample. This chain links TRBV6-1 with TRBJ1-2, with D maybe TRBD1 (6 bases). CDR3 length: 14 amino acids. V lost 2 bases and J 4 bases, leaving 11 bases between the germline ends. The germline gives CDR1 MNHNS, CDR2 SASEGT. In DNA, the CDR3 is TGTGCCAGCAGTGAACGAGGACAGAGCTATGGCTACACCTTC. This codes for CASSERGQSYGYTF.

This clone was observed a few times. This chain links TRBV9 with TRBJ1-1; D call uncertain. CDR1 is SGDLS, CDR2 YYNGEE, per germline. Trimming took 4 bases from V and 5 from J, leaving 6 bases between them. CDR3 length: 11 amino acids. The CDR3 spells CASSPQTEAFF. CDR3 DNA sequence: TGTGCCAGCAGCCCACAGACTGAAGCTTTCTTT.

V usage is TRBV6-5 and J usage is TRBJ1-2, with 11 bases identical to TRBD1. Germline assignment: CDR1 MNHEY and CDR2 SVGAGI. This CDR3 has 14 amino acids. The J segment lost 4 bases and the V segment lost 6 bases, leaving 4 bases of the junction unmatched. As DNA, the CDR3 is TGTGCCAGCAGGGACAGGGGGCGACTCTATGGCTACACCTTC. Its protein is CASRDRGRLYGYTF.

The chain employs TRBV6-5 and TRBJ2-3; 7 bases are a match to TRBD2. Germline assignment: CDR1 MNHEY and CDR2 SVGAGI. Germline trimming cut 2 bases from V and 2 bases from J; bases unmatched to any gene: 4. The CDR3 contains 15 residues. CDR3 bases: TGTGCCAGCAGTTACGACGGGAGGTCCACAGATACGCAGTATTTT. Translation gives CASSYDGRSTDTQYF.

The chain has TRBV12-3 or TRBV12-4 and TRBJ1-4; no reliable D call. This CDR3 is 13 amino acids long. V was clipped by 6 bases and J by 7 bases, with 12 bases between them. CDR3 sequence reads: CASRAQAGEKLFF. The CDR3 DNA reads TGTGCCAGCAGGGCCCAAGCGGGTGAAAAACTGTTTTTT.

The chain links TRBV4-3 to TRBJ2-1; 10 bases fit TRBD2. The CDR3 covers 17 residues. The V gene's germline CDR1 is LGHNA and CDR2 YSLEER. The J segment lost 0 bases and the V segment lost 1 base, leaving 3 bases of the junction unmatched. For the CDR3, the DNA is TGCGCCAGCAGCCAAGTTTCTAGCGGGAGCTCCTACAATGAGCAGTTCTTC. Protein product: CASSQVSSGSSYNEQFF.

V usage is TRBV9 and J usage is TRBJ2-2; a possible D gene is TRBD1 (6 bases). Germline CDR1 is SGDLS and CDR2 is YYNGEE. V dropped 0 bases and J dropped 6 bases, with 12 bases sitting between them. The CDR3 loop spans 15 amino acids. CDR3 amino acids: CASSVGRGRAGELFF. DNA for the CDR3: TGTGCCAGCAGCGTAGGCAGGGGAAGGGCCGGGGAGCTGTTTTTT.

The J gene is TRBJ2-1, the V gene TRBV12-3 or TRBV12-4, with a weak D call TRBD2 (5 bases). The CDR3 contains 12 residues. V lost 6 bases to trimming and J lost 4 bases, with 7 bases between them. CDR3: CASSPGYNEQFF. The CDR3 coding sequence is TGTGCCAGCAGCCCGGGGTACAATGAGCAGTTCTTC.

The V call is TRBV5-1, the J call TRBJ2-5, with 9 bases matching TRBD2. This CDR3 is 15 amino acids long. Germline loops: CDR1 SGHRS, CDR2 YFSETQ. J lost 3 bases, V lost 5 bases, and 8 bases had no gene match. The CDR3 loop is CASRGGASGKETQYF. In nucleotides, the CDR3 is TGCGCCAGCAGAGGAGGAGCTAGCGGGAAAGAGACCCAGTACTTC.

The chain carries TRBV18 and TRBJ1-1, with 8 nucleotides matching TRBD1. The CDR3 loop spans 15 amino acids. Trimming removed 6 bases from V and 1 base from J; junction bases left unmatched: 7. The germline gives CDR1 KGHSH, CDR2 LQKENI. The CDR3 nucleotides read TGTGCCAGCTCGCCCCCAGGGGGCCCGAACACTGAAGCTTTCTTT. Amino acid sequence: CASSPPGGPNTEAFF.

V gene TRBV27 combines with J gene TRBJ1-5, with TRBD1 as a possible D gene (6 bases). Looked up from germline, CDR1 is MNHEY and CDR2 is SMNVEV (reference sequence). The CDR3 is 13 amino acids. V shed 3 bases and J shed 11 bases, with 14 bases lying between them. The CDR3 nucleotides are TGTGCCAGCAGTTTCAAACAGGGTTCAGCCCAGCATTTT. Translated: CASSFKQGSAQHF.

This clone is medium-sized by share. V gene TRBV6-4 combines with J gene TRBJ2-1; 10 bases map to TRBD1. The CDR3 contains 16 residues. After removal of 0 bases from V and 3 bases from J, the junction contained 2 bases not matched to a gene. The germline V gene has CDR1 MRHNA and CDR2 SNTAGT. CDR3 in DNA: TGTGCCAGCAGTGACTCGGACAGGGGGGACTACAATGAGCAGTTCTTC. Encoded protein: CASSDSDRGDYNEQFF.

The chain links TRBV27 to TRBJ2-1; TRBD1 matches at 9 bases. The CDR3 is made up of 15 amino acids. CDR1 and CDR2 (germline): MNHEY, SMNVEV (reference sequence). Trimming cost V 6 bases and J 11 bases; bases outside gene matches: 14. CDR3 loop: CASSSRDREANKQFF. In DNA form, the CDR3 reads TGTGCCAGCAGCTCCCGGGACAGGGAGGCCAACAAGCAGTTCTTC.

This chain connects TRBV10-3 to TRBJ2-3, with D hard to call. From germline, CDR1 is ENHRY and CDR2 SYGVKD. CDR3 length: 12 amino acids. The germline V and J ends were trimmed by 2 bases and 4 bases, with 4 bases remaining between them. CDR3 amino acids: CAISELADTQYF. The CDR3 DNA is TGTGCCATCAGTGAGCTTGCAGATACGCAGTATTTT.

The chain is built from TRBV11-3 and TRBJ2-2, with TRBD1 matching over 8 bases. The CDR3 consists of 15 residues. CDR1 and CDR2 (germline): SGHNT, YENEEA. The ends lost 3 bases at V and 6 bases at J; junction bases unmatched: 6. The CDR3 DNA reads as TGTGCCAGCAGCTTCGGGCAGGGGGCATCCGGGGAGCTGTTTTTT. Translation: CASSFGQGASGELFF.